The sequence of this T cell receptor (beta chain) was determined in a study of OX40 agonist ivuxolimab in advanced cancers. Looking at the study overall: An agonistic human IgG2 monoclonal antibody against OX40 (CD134) was given. Patients with prior anti-PD-1, anti-PD-L1 or anti-CTLA-4 therapy were eligible; less than 50% had some. Notes on the study in general: Undetermined was the antigen specificity of the expanded peripheral T cells. Average numbers of expanded clones were greater in CD8+ T cells than in CD4+.

Using immunoSEQ multiplex PCR, the repertoire was profiled, and TCRdb retains in-frame clones only, with some absent. Here the sample spans about 66,000 clones, roughly four fifths being singletons. This clone was observed a single time. No antigen is known for it. In germline, CDR1 is SGHRS, CDR2 YFSETQ. This CDR3 is 15 amino acids long. V dropped 5 bases and J dropped 0 bases, with 12 bases sitting between them. This sequence joins TRBV5-1 and TRBJ2-1, with D possibly matching TRBD1 (6 bases). The source was CD4+ or CD8+ T cells sorted from blood, collected in a trial of the OX40 agonist ivuxolimab. The sequence came from an adult with an advanced solid tumor such as melanoma, head and neck, liver or kidney cancer. CDR3 in amino acids: CASRAGESSYNEQFF. CDR3 bases: TGCGCCAGCAGGGCAGGGGAGAGCTCCTACAATGAGCAGTTCTTC.